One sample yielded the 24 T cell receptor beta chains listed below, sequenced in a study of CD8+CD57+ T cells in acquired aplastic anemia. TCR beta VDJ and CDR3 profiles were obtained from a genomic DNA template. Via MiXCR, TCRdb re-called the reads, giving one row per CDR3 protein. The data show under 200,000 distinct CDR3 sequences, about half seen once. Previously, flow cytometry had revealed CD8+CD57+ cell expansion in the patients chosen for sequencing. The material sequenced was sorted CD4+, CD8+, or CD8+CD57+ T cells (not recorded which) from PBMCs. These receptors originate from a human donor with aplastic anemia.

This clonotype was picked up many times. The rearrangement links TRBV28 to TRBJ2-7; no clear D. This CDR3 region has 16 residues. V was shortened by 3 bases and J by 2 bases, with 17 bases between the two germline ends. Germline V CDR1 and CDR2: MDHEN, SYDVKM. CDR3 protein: CASSFPKSVTTYEQYF. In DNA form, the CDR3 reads TGTGCCAGCAGTTTCCCCAAGAGCGTGACCACCTACGAGCAGTACTTC.

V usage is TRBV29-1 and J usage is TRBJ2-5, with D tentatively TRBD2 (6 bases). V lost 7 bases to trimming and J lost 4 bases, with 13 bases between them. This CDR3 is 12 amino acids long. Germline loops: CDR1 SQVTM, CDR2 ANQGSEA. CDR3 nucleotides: TGCAGCGGGGAGGACCGGAGAGAGACCCAGTACTTC. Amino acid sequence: CSGEDRRETQYF.

The CDR3 is CASSFTRDYIYEQYF. CDR3 sequence (DNA): TGTGCCAGCAGCTTCACCCGGGACTACATCTACGAGCAGTACTTC. The chain employs TRBV7-6 and TRBJ2-7; 7 bases match TRBD2. V dropped 3 bases and J dropped 3; count of bases not matched to a gene: 8. The germline CDR1 and CDR2 sequences are SGHVS and FNYEAQ. The CDR3 totals 15 residues.

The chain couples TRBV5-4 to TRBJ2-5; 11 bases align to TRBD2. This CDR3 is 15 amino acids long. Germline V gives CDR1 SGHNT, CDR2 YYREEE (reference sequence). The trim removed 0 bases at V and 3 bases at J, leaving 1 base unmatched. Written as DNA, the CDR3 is TGTGCCAGCAGCTTGGAGACTAGCGGGAAAGAGACCCAGTACTTC. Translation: CASSLETSGKETQYF. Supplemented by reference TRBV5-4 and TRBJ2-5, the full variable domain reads ETGVTQSPTHLIKTRGQQVTLRCSSQSGHNTVSWYQQALGQGPQFIFQYYREEENGRGNFPPRFSGLQFPNYSSELNVNALELDDSALYLCASSLETSGKETQYFGPGTRLLVL.

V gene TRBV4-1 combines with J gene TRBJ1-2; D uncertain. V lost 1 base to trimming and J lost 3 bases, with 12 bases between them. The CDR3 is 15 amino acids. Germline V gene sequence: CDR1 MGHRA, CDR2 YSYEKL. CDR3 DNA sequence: TGCGCCAGCAGCCAAGGAGGATTAGGGCACTATGGCTACACCTTC. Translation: CASSQGGLGHYGYTF.

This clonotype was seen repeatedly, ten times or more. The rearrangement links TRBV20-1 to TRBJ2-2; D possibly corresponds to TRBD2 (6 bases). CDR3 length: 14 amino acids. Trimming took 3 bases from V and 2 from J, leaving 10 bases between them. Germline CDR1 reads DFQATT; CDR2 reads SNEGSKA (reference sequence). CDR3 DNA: TGCAGTGCTAGTATACTAGCTAACACCGGGGAGCTGTTTTTT. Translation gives CSASILANTGELFF.

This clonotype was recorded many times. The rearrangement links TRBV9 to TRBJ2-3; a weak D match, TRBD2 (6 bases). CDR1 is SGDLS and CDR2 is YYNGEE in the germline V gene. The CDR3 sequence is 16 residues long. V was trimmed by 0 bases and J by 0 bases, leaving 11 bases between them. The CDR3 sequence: CASSVGAGTSTDTQYF. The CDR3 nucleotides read TGTGCCAGCAGCGTAGGAGCAGGGACTAGCACAGATACGCAGTATTTT.

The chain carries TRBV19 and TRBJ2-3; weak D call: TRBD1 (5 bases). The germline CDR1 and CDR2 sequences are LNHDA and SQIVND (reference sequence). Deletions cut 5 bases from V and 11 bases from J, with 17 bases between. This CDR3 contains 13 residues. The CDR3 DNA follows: TGTGCCAGTAGTGTAGGGGTTTACAATGAGCAGTATTTT. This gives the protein CASSVGVYNEQYF.

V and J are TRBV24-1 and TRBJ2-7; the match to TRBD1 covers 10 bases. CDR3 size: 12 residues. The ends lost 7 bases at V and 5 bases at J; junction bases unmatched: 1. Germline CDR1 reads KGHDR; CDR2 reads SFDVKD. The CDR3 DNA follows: TGTGCCACCAGGACAGGGGGCCACGAGCAGTACTTC. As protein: CATRTGGHEQYF.

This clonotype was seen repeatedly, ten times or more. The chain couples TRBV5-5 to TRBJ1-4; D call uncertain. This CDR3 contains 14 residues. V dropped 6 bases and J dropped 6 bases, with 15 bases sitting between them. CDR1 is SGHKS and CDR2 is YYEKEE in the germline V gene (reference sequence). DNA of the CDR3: TGTGCCAGCATACCGGGAGGTAGTGATGAAAAACTGTTTTTT. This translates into CASIPGGSDEKLFF.

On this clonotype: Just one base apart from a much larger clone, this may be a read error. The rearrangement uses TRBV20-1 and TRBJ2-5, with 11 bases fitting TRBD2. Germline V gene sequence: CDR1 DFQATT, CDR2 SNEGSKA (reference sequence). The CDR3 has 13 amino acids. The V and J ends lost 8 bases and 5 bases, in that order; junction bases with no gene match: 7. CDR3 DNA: TGCAGTTCCGTTAGCGGGGGGGGGGAGACCCAGTACTTC. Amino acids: CSSVSGGGETQYF.

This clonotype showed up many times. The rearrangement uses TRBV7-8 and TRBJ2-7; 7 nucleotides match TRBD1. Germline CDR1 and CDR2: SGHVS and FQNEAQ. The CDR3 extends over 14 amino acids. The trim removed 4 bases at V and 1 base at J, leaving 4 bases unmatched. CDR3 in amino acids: CASSSKTGSYEQYF. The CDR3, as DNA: TGTGCCAGCAGCTCCAAGACAGGGTCCTACGAGCAGTACTTC.

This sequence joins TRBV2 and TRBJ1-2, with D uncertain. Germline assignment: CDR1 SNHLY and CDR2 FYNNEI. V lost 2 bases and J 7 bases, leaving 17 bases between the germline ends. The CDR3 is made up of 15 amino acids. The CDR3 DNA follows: TGTGCCAGCAGTGAACGATGGGCGATGAGCCGTGGCTACACCTTC. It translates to CASSERWAMSRGYTF. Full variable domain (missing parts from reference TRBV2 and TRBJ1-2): EPEVTQTPSHQVTQMGQEVILRCVPISNHLYFYWYRQILGQKVEFLVSFYNNEISEKSEIFDDQFSVERPDGSNFTLKIRSTKLEDSAMYFCASSERWAMSRGYTFGSGTRLTVV.

The CDR3 DNA sequence: TGCAGTGCTAGAGTTTGGGACAGGGGCGCAATCAATCAGCCCCAGCATTTT. As protein: CSARVWDRGAINQPQHF. The chain links TRBV20-1 to TRBJ1-5, with 10 bases lining up with TRBD1. The CDR3 length is 17 residues. Germline assignment: CDR1 DFQATT and CDR2 SNEGSKA (reference sequence). After removal of 1 base from V and 3 bases from J, the junction contained 9 bases not matched to a gene.

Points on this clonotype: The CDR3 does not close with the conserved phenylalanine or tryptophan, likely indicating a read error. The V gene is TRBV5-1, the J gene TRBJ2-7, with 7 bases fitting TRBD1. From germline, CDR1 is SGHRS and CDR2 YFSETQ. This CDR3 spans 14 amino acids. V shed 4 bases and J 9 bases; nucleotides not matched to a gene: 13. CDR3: CASSPRQGGNVQYL. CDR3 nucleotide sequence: TGCGCCAGCAGCCCAAGACAGGGTGGGAACGTGCAGTACCTC.

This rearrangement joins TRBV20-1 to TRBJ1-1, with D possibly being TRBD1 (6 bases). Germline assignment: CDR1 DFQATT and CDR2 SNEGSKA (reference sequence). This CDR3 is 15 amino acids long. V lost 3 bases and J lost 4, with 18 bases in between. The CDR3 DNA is TGCAGTGCTAGTATTAGTTTGGGGGCCACCACTGAAGCTTTCTTT. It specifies CSASISLGATTEAFF.

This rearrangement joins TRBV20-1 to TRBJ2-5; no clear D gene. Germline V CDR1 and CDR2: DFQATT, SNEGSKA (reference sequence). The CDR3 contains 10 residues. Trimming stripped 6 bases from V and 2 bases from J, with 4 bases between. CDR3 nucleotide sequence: TGCAGTGCACTGCAAGAGACCCAGTACTTC. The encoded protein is CSALQETQYF.

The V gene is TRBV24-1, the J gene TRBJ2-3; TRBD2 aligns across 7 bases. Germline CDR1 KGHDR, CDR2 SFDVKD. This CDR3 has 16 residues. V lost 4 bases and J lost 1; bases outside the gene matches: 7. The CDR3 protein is CATSEASGGGTDTQYF. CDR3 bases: TGTGCCACCAGTGAGGCTAGCGGAGGGGGCACAGATACGCAGTATTTT.

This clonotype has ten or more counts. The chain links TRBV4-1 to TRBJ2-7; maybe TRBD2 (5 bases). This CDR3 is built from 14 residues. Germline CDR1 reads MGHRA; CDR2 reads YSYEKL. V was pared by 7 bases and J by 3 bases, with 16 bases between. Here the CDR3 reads CASKPRRGVYEQYF. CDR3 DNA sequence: TGCGCCAGCAAACCTCGACGGGGAGTCTACGAGCAGTACTTC.

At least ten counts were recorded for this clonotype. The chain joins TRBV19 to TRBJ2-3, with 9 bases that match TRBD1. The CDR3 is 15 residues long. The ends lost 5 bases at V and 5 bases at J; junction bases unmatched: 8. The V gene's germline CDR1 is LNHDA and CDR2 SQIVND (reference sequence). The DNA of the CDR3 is TGTGCCAGTAGTTCGGGACAGGGTTCCGTAGATACGCAGTATTTT. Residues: CASSSGQGSVDTQYF. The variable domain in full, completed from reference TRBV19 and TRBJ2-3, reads DGGITQSPKYLFRKEGQNVTLSCEQNLNHDAMYWYRQDPGQGLRLIYYSQIVNDFQKGDIAEGYSVSREKKESFPLTVTSAQKNPTAFYLCASSSGQGSVDTQYFGPGTRLTVL.

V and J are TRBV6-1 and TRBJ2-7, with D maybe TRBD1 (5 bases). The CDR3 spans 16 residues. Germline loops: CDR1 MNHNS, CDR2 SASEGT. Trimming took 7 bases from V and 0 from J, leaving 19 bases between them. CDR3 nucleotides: TGTGCCAGCAAGCCATGGTCGGTGACAGCCTCCTACGAGCAGTACTTC. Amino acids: CASKPWSVTASYEQYF.

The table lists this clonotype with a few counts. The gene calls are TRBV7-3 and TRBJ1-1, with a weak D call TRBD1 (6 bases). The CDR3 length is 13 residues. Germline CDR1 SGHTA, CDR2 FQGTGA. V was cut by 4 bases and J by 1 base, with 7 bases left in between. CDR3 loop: CASSWTANTEAFF. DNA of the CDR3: TGTGCCAGCAGCTGGACAGCGAACACTGAAGCTTTCTTT. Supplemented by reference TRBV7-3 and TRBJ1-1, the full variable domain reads GAGVSQTPSNKVTEKGKYVELRCDPISGHTALYWYRQSLGQGPEFLIYFQGTGAADDSGLPNDRFFAVRPEGSVSTLKIQRTERGDSAVYLCASSWTANTEAFFGQGTRLTVV.

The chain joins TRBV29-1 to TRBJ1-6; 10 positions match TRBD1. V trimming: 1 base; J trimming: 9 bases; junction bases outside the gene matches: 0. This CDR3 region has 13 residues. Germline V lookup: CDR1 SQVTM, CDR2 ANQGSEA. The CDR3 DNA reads TGCAGCGTTGAAGGGGACAGGGGTTCACCCCTCCACTTT. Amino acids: CSVEGDRGSPLHF.

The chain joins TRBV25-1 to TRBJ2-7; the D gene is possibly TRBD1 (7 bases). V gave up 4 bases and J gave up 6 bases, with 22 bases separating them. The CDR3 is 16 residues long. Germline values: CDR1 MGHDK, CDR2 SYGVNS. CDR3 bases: TGTGCCAGCAGTGCTAGAGTCCCAGGGGGGATGAGCGAGCAGTACTTC. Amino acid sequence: CASSARVPGGMSEQYF.